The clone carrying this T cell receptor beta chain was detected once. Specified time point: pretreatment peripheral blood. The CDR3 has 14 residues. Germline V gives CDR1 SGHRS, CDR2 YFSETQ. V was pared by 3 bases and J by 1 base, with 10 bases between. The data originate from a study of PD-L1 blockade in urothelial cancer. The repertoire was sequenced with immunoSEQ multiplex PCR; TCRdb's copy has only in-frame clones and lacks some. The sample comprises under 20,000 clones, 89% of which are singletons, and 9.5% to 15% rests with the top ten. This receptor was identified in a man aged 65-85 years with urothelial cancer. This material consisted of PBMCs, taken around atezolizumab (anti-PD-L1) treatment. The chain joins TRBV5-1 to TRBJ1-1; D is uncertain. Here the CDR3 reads CASSSEIPNTEAFF. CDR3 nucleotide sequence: TGCGCCAGCAGCTCGGAGATACCGAACACTGAAGCTTTCTTT.